The 7 T cell receptor beta chains in this list originate from one sample, sequenced in a study of cytomegalovirus exposure and HLA in healthy donors. The method was immunoSEQ multiplex PCR; TCRdb's version includes in-frame clones alone and lacks a portion of them. Among around 200,000 clones listed, about 80% were seen once. The source material was PBMCs. The receptor set was obtained from a woman under 30 in good health and CMV-seropositive.

V and J are TRBV11-3 and TRBJ2-7; D possibly corresponds to TRBD2 (5 bases). CDR1 is SGHNT, CDR2 YENEEA, per germline. Trimming left V 1 base short and J 5 bases short, with 9 bases between. CDR3 size: 13 residues. The CDR3 is CASSLVSGDEQYF. In DNA form, the CDR3 reads TGTGCCAGCAGCTTAGTTTCCGGGGACGAGCAGTACTTC. Together with reference TRBV11-3 and TRBJ2-7, the CDR3 gives the full variable domain: EAGVVQSPRYKIIEKKQPVAFWCNPISGHNTLYWYLQNLGQGPELLIRYENEEAVDDSQLPKDRFSAERLKGVDSTLKIQPAELGDSAVYLCASSLVSGDEQYFGPGTRLTVT.

The chain employs TRBV19 and TRBJ2-7; perhaps TRBD1 as D (5 bases). The CDR3 covers 16 residues. The germline V gene encodes CDR1 LNHDA and CDR2 SQIVND (reference sequence). V dropped 4 bases and J dropped 0 bases, with 16 bases sitting between them. The chain's CDR3 is CASSKESTVSSYEQYF. As DNA, the CDR3 is TGTGCCAGTAGTAAAGAATCGACAGTTAGCTCCTACGAGCAGTACTTC.

This chain uses TRBV7-2 with TRBJ2-7, with 9 bases lining up with TRBD2. CDR1 and CDR2 (germline): SGHTA, FQGNSA. The V segment lost 4 bases and the J segment 0 bases; nucleotides outside the gene matches: 4. The length of the CDR3 is 15 residues. The CDR3 is CASSSSGGSSYEQYF. CDR3 bases: TGTGCCAGCAGCTCAAGCGGGGGGAGCTCCTACGAGCAGTACTTC. Drawing the rest from reference TRBV7-2 and TRBJ2-7, the complete variable domain is GAGVSQSPSNKVTEKGKDVELRCDPISGHTALYWYRQSLGQGLEFLIYFQGNSAPDKSGLPSDRFSAERTGGSVSTLTIQRTQQEDSAVYLCASSSSGGSSYEQYFGPGTRLTVT.

The chain links TRBV7-8 to TRBJ2-1, with a weak D call TRBD2 (6 bases). CDR1 and CDR2 from the germline V gene are SGHVS and FQNEAQ. CDR3 length: 15 amino acids. The V end lost 2 bases, the J end lost 13 bases, and 21 bases lay between the germline ends. Here the CDR3 DNA reads TGTGCCAGCAGCTTATTGTGGGACTCCTCTTTTGACCAGTTCTTC. Its protein is CASSLLWDSSFDQFF.

This chain uses TRBV5-1 with TRBJ1-1; unclear D gene. The V and J ends lost 7 bases and 4 bases respectively, with 14 bases between them. Germline CDR1 and CDR2: SGHRS and YFSETQ. The CDR3 totals 13 residues. For the CDR3, the DNA is TGCGCCAGCGGAGTCCAAACGGGCACTGAAGCTTTCTTT. This encodes CASGVQTGTEAFF.

The chain combines TRBV7-2 with TRBJ2-1; D possibly corresponds to TRBD1 (6 bases). This CDR3 region has 14 residues. V lost 1 base and J 6 bases, leaving 10 bases between the germline ends. Germline V gives CDR1 SGHTA, CDR2 FQGNSA. The CDR3 bases are TGTGCCAGCAGCTTAGGGACAGCTACCAATGAGCAGTTCTTC. It encodes CASSLGTATNEQFF.

The sample holds one count of this clone. The chain uses TRBV9 and TRBJ2-4, with 10 nucleotides matching TRBD1. This CDR3 has 17 residues. CDR1 SGDLS and CDR2 YYNGEE come from the germline V gene. J was trimmed by 0 bases and V by 4 bases; bases with no gene match: 7. The CDR3 reads CASSPEGQGIAKNIQYF. The CDR3, as DNA: TGTGCCAGCAGCCCAGAGGGACAGGGGATAGCCAAAAACATTCAGTACTTC.